The 6 T cell receptor beta chains below come from one sample, sequenced in a study of blood T cell repertoires in COVID-19. Libraries were prepared by immunoSEQ multiplex PCR; TCRdb keeps only in-frame clonotypes and omits some of them. This table holds more than 200,000 clones, approximately 90% found once. What was sequenced was PBMCs or T cells enriched from blood (not recorded which). The receptors were gathered from a man aged 30 to 45 who had recovered from COVID-19.

This clone was recorded once. The CDR3 is CATHHTLGGEKLFF. Written as DNA, the CDR3 is TGTGCCACCCACCACACTCTTGGCGGAGAAAAACTGTTTTTT. The chain recombines TRBV19 with TRBJ1-4, with D hard to call. V gave up 10 bases and J gave up 8 bases, with 20 bases separating them. The CDR3 is made up of 14 amino acids. The V gene's germline CDR1 is LNHDA and CDR2 SQIVND (reference sequence). The full variable domain, in which reference TRBV19 and TRBJ1-4 provide the parts outside the CDR3, is DGGITQSPKYLFRKEGQNVTLSCEQNLNHDAMYWYRQDPGQGLRLIYYSQIVNDFQKGDIAEGYSVSREKKESFPLTVTSAQKNPTAFYLCATHHTLGGEKLFFGSGTQLSVL.

The chain has TRBV4-1 and TRBJ2-7, with D tentatively TRBD2 (6 bases). CDR3 size: 14 residues. Trimming removed 3 bases at V and 2 bases at J, with 11 bases between. Germline lookup yields CDR1 MGHRA and CDR2 YSYEKL. In DNA, the CDR3 is TGCGCCAGCAGCCAGGGGACTGCGACCTACGAGCAGTACTTC. Protein: CASSQGTATYEQYF.

This chain connects TRBV3-1 (or the pseudogene TRBV3-2) to TRBJ2-7; perhaps TRBD2 as D (5 bases). Germline-derived CDR1 and CDR2 are LGHDT and YNNKEL (reference sequence). V lost 5 bases and J 3 bases, leaving 14 bases between the germline ends. The length of the CDR3 is 14 residues. CDR3 sequence: CASSVSRGNYEQYF. The DNA for the CDR3 is TGTGCCAGCAGCGTCTCCCGGGGTAACTACGAGCAGTACTTC.

The chain recombines TRBV7-8 with TRBJ1-2; D is unresolved. The V end was cut by 5 bases, the J end by 11 bases, with 18 bases between. This CDR3 is built from 13 residues. Per germline, CDR1 SGHVS and CDR2 FQNEAQ. This CDR3 reads CASSPGLDAGYTF. Here the CDR3 DNA reads TGTGCCAGCAGCCCGGGGTTAGACGCGGGGTACACCTTC.

V and J are TRBV19 and TRBJ1-5; D is perhaps TRBD1 (5 bases). CDR1 and CDR2 (germline): LNHDA, SQIVND (reference sequence). V was trimmed by 7 bases and J by 3 bases, leaving 13 bases between them. The CDR3 extends over 14 amino acids. Here the CDR3 reads CASTSDRNNQPQHF. Here the CDR3 DNA reads TGTGCCAGTACCTCCGACAGAAACAATCAGCCCCAGCATTTT.

The gene calls are TRBV4-2 and TRBJ1-2; the D is unclear. The CDR3 extends over 16 amino acids. V lost 0 bases to trimming and J lost 8 bases, with 19 bases between them. Germline assignment: CDR1 LGHNA and CDR2 YNFKEQ. The CDR3 sequence: CASSQEAAGKGWGYTF. The CDR3 DNA reads as TGTGCCAGCAGCCAAGAGGCCGCGGGGAAGGGATGGGGCTACACCTTC.